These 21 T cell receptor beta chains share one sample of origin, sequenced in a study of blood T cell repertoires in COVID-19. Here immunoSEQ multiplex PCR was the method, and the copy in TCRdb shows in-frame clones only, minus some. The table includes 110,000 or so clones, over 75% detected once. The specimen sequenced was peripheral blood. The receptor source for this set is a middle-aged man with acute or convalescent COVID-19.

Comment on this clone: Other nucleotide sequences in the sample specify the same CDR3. This CDR3 is CASSYSEGGYTF. The CDR3 DNA reads TGTGCCAGCAGTTACTCGGAGGGTGGCTACACCTTC. The genes are TRBV6-5 and TRBJ1-2; no reliable D call. The CDR3 extends over 12 amino acids. Germline loops: CDR1 MNHEY, CDR2 SVGAGI. Between the trimmed V and J ends, which lost 0 bases and 7 bases, there was a span of 6 bases.

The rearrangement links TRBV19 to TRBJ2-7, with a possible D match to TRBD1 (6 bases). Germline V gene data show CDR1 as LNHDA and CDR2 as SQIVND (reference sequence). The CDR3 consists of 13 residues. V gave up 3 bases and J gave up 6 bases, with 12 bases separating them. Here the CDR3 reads CASSMLGAGEQYF. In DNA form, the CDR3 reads TGTGCCAGTAGTATGCTGGGGGCAGGCGAGCAGTACTTC.

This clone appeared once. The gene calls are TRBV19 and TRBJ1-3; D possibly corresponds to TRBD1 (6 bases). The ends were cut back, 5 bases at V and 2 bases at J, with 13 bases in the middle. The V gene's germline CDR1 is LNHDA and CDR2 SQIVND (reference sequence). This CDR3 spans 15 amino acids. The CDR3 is CASSAQGRTGNTIYF. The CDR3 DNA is TGTGCCAGTAGTGCTCAGGGGAGAACTGGAAACACCATATATTTT.

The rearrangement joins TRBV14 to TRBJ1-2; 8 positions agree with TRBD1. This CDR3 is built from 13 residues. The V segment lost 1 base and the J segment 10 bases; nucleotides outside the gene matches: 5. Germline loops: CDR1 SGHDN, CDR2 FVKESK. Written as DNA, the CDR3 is TGTGCCAGCAGCCAAGCTGGACAGGGTGTCTACACCTTC. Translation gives CASSQAGQGVYTF.

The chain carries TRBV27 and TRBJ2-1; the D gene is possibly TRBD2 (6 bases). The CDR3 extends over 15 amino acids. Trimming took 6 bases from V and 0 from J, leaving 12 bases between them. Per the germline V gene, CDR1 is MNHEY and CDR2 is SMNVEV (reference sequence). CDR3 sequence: CASRLIAVSYNEQFF. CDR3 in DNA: TGTGCCAGCAGACTAATAGCGGTCTCCTACAATGAGCAGTTCTTC.

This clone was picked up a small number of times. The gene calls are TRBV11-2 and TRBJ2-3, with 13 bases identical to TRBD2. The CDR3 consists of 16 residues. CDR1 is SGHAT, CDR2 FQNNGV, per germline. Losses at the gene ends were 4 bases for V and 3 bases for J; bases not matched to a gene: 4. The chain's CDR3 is CASSSTSGRRTDTQYF. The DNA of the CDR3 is TGTGCCAGCAGCTCGACTAGCGGGAGGAGGACAGATACGCAGTATTTT.

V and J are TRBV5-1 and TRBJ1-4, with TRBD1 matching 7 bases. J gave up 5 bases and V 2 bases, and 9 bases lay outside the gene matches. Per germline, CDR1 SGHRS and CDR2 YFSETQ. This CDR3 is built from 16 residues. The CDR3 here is CASSFVSGDRNEKLFF. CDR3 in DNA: TGCGCCAGCAGCTTCGTTTCGGGGGACAGAAATGAAAAACTGTTTTTT.

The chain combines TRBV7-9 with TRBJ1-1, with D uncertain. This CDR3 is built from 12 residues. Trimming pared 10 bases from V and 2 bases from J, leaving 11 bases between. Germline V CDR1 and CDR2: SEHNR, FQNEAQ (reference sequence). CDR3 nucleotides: TGTGCCAACCGGGAGGTAAACACTGAAGCTTTCTTT. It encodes CANREVNTEAFF. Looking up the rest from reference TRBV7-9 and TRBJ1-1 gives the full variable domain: DTGVSQNPRHKITKRGQNVTFRCDPISEHNRLYWYRQTLGQGPEFLTYFQNEAQLEKSRLLSDRFSAERPKGSFSTLEIQRTEQGDSAMYLCANREVNTEAFFGQGTRLTVV.

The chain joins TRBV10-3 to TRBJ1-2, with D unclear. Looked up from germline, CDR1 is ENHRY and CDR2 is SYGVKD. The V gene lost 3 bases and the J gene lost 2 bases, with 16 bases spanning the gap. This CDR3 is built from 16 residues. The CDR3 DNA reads TGTGCCATCAGTGAAAGGGATGACGGAGGAAACTATGGCTACACCTTC. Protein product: CAISERDDGGNYGYTF.

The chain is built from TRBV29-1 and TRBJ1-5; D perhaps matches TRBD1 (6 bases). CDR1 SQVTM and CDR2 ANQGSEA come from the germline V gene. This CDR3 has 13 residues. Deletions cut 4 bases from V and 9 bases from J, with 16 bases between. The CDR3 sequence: CSVAGTPQGPQHF. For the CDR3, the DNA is TGCAGCGTTGCGGGGACACCCCAAGGGCCCCAGCATTTT.

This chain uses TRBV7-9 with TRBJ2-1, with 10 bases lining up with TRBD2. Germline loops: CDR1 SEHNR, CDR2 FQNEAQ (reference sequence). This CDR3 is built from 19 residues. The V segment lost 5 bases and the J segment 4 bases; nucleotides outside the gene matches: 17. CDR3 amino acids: CASSPPPRLAGVGYNEQFF. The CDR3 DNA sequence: TGTGCCAGCAGCCCCCCCCCGAGGCTAGCGGGAGTAGGTTACAATGAGCAGTTCTTC.

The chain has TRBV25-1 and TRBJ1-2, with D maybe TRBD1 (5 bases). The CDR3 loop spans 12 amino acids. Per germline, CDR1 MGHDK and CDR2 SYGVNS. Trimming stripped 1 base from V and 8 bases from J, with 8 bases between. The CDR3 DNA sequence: TGTGCCAGCAGTGAATTACCAGGGGGCTACACCTTC. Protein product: CASSELPGGYTF.

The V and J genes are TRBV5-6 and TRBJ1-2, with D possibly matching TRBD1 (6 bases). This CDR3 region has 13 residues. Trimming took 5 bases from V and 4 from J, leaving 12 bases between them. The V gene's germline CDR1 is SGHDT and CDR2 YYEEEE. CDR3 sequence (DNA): TGTGCCAGCAGTTTTGACAGGACCTATGGCTACACCTTC. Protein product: CASSFDRTYGYTF.

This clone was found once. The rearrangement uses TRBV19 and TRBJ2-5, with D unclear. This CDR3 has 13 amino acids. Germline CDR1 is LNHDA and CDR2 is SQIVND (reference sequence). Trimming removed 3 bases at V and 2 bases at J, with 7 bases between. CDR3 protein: CASSMTQQETQYF. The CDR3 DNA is TGTGCCAGTAGTATGACACAACAAGAGACCCAGTACTTC.

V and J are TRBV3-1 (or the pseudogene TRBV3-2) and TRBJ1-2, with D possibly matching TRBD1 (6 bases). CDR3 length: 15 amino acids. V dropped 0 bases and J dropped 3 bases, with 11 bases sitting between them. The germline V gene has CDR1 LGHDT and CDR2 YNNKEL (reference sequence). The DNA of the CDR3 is TGTGCCAGCAGCCAAGATATGGACAGCTACTATGGCTACACCTTC. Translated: CASSQDMDSYYGYTF.

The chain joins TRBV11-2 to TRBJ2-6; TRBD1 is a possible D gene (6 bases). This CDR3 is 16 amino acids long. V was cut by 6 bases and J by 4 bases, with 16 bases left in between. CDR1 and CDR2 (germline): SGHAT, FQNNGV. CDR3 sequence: CASRRTGRRGANVLTF. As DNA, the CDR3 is TGTGCCAGCAGGCGTACAGGGCGTCGAGGGGCCAACGTCCTGACTTTC.

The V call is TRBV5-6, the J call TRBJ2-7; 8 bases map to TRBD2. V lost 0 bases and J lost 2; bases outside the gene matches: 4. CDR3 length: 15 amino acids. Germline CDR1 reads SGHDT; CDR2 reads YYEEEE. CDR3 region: CASSLERESTYEQYF. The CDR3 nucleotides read TGTGCCAGCAGCTTGGAGCGGGAGTCGACCTACGAGCAGTACTTC.

The CDR3 protein is CAWSVGMAIRDTEAFF. CDR3 coding DNA: TGTGCCTGGAGTGTAGGAATGGCCATCCGGGACACTGAAGCTTTCTTT. V and J are TRBV30 and TRBJ1-1; D gene uncertain. CDR1 GTSNPN and CDR2 SVGIG come from the germline V gene (reference sequence). With 0 bases removed from V and 3 bases from J, the gap between germline ends came to 17 bases. CDR3 length: 16 residues.

CDR3 bases: TGCGCCAGCAGCACGACCGGGTCCGACGTCTACAATGAGCAGTTCTTC. Protein: CASSTTGSDVYNEQFF. The rearrangement uses TRBV5-1 and TRBJ2-1; D not certain. Per germline, CDR1 SGHRS and CDR2 YFSETQ. Trimming removed 4 bases at V and 3 bases at J, with 17 bases between. CDR3 length: 16 residues.

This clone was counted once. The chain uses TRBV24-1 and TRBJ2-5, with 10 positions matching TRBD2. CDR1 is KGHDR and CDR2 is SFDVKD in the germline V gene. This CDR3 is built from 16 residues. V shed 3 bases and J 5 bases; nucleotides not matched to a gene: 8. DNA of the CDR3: TGTGCCACCAGTGATAGTGGGCTAGCGGGAGCGGAGACCCAGTACTTC. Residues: CATSDSGLAGAETQYF.

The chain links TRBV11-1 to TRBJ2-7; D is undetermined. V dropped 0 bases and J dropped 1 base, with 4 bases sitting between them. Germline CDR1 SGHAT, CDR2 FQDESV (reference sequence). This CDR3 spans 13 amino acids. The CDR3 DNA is TGTGCCAGCAGCTTAGCGGAGTCCTACGAGCAGTACTTC. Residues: CASSLAESYEQYF.